These 14 T cell receptor beta chains were all obtained from the same sample, sequenced in a study of glioma-infiltrating T cells after dendritic cell vaccination. The assay was immunoSEQ multiplex PCR, and TCRdb's table has in-frame clones only and misses some. The profile covers around 21,000 clones, with around 79% appearing a single time and 35% to 40% taken by the ten largest. The sequencing used blood, collected before dendritic cell vaccination. Receptors originate from a human donor with glioblastoma.

The chain couples TRBV2 to TRBJ2-7; 9 bases match TRBD2. The CDR3 has 15 residues. Germline V CDR1 and CDR2: SNHLY, FYNNEI. After removal of 5 bases from V and 3 bases from J, the junction contained 8 bases not matched to a gene. The DNA of the CDR3 is TGTGCCAGCAGTTCCTTAGCGGGAGTAGACTACGAGCAGTACTTC. This translates into CASSSLAGVDYEQYF.

The J gene is TRBJ2-3, the V gene TRBV28; D call uncertain. CDR1 is MDHEN, CDR2 SYDVKM, per germline. Trimming cost V 5 bases and J 6 bases, with 9 bases left between them. The CDR3 has 12 amino acids. CDR3: CASSPIRDTQYF. The CDR3 DNA is TGTGCCAGCAGTCCCATCAGGGATACGCAGTATTTT.

This sequence joins TRBV30 and TRBJ2-2, with D perhaps TRBD1 (5 bases). Germline loops: CDR1 GTSNPN, CDR2 SVGIG (reference sequence). Deletions cut 2 bases from V and 0 bases from J, with 10 bases between. This CDR3 comprises 15 residues. CDR3 nucleotides: TGTGCCTGGAGTCCGGCAGGGTCGAACACCGGGGAGCTGTTTTTT. This sequence encodes CAWSPAGSNTGELFF.

This chain joins TRBV7-9 and TRBJ2-2; D not certain. Trimming removed 5 bases at V and 9 bases at J, with 19 bases between. Germline CDR1 reads SEHNR; CDR2 reads FQNEAQ (reference sequence). The CDR3 has 15 residues. CDR3 in amino acids: CASSPLLEPARELFF. The DNA of the CDR3 is TGTGCCAGCAGCCCTCTTTTGGAGCCGGCCAGGGAGCTGTTTTTT.

The chain is built from TRBV7-9 and TRBJ2-7; 9 bases map to TRBD1. The CDR3 is 16 residues long. Per germline, CDR1 SEHNR and CDR2 FQNEAQ (reference sequence). V lost 5 bases to trimming and J lost 4 bases; unmatched junction nucleotides: 12. Here the CDR3 reads CASSPITGGGGYEQYF. CDR3 sequence (DNA): TGTGCCAGCAGCCCAATCACAGGGGGCGGAGGGTACGAGCAGTACTTC.

The gene calls are TRBV6-5 and TRBJ2-7, with 13 bases aligning to TRBD2. V was clipped by 2 bases and J by 4 bases; unmatched bases: 5. This CDR3 has 16 residues. Germline V gene lookup returns CDR1 MNHEY and CDR2 SVGAGI. The CDR3 loop reads CASSYGTSGIGYEQYF. DNA of the CDR3: TGTGCCAGCAGTTACGGGACTAGCGGGATAGGGTACGAGCAGTACTTC.

The chain links TRBV29-1 to TRBJ1-2, with unresolved D. This CDR3 is built from 11 residues. V was pared by 6 bases and J by 3 bases, with 8 bases between. The germline V gene encodes CDR1 SQVTM and CDR2 ANQGSEA. This chain's CDR3 is CSVRVYYGYTF. The CDR3, as DNA: TGCAGCGTGCGGGTTTACTATGGCTACACCTTC.

This clone rates as medium-sized. This sequence joins TRBV4-2 and TRBJ2-7, with TRBD1 as a possible D gene (5 bases). Looked up from germline, CDR1 is LGHNA and CDR2 is YNFKEQ. The V and J ends lost 0 bases and 2 bases respectively, with 11 bases between them. This CDR3 has 15 residues. CDR3 DNA: TGTGCCAGCAGCCAAGAGCGGTCAGGGCCCTACGAGCAGTACTTC. Translation gives CASSQERSGPYEQYF.

The V call is TRBV21-1, the J call TRBJ1-2. TRBV21-1 is assigned pseudogene status. The CDR3 covers 15 residues. The CDR3 DNA sequence: TGTGCCAGCAGCCCCGACACCTGGCGGGTTTCGGGCTACACCTTC. Translated, it gives CASSPDTWRVSGYTF.

The V gene is TRBV7-2, the J gene TRBJ2-3, with TRBD2 matching over 8 bases. V was pared by 5 bases and J by 3 bases, with 7 bases of the junction left unmatched. The length of the CDR3 is 15 residues. The germline gives CDR1 SGHTA, CDR2 FQGNSA. The CDR3 loop is CASSGGLVGTDTQYF. CDR3 DNA sequence: TGTGCCAGCAGCGGGGGACTAGTTGGTACAGATACGCAGTATTTT.

This clone was counted between two and nine times. The chain carries TRBV4-3 and TRBJ1-5; perhaps TRBD1 as D (6 bases). Germline V gene lookup returns CDR1 LGHNA and CDR2 YSLEER. V gave up 0 bases and J gave up 7 bases, with 13 bases separating them. This CDR3 contains 15 residues. The CDR3 bases are TGCGCCAGCAGCCAAGATCGGCAGGGGAACCAGCCCCAGCATTTT. This gives the protein CASSQDRQGNQPQHF.

The chain links TRBV5-1 to TRBJ2-1, with a weak D call TRBD2 (5 bases). The CDR3 is 17 residues long. With 3 bases removed from V and 5 bases from J, the gap between germline ends came to 21 bases. CDR1 is SGHRS, CDR2 YFSETQ, per germline. The CDR3 coding sequence is TGCGCCAGCAGCTCCGTGAGGTCCCGGGATCCGAACAATGAGCAGTTCTTC. This sequence encodes CASSSVRSRDPNNEQFF.

A few counts support this clone. The chain recombines TRBV7-8 with TRBJ2-7, with D possibly TRBD1 on 5 matching bases. This CDR3 has 14 residues. Germline V gene data show CDR1 as SGHVS and CDR2 as FQNEAQ. Trimming cost V 1 base and J 11 bases, with 18 bases left between them. The CDR3 DNA sequence: TGTGCCAGCAGCTTAGAGGGGTCAGAGTCCCGGAAGTACTTC. It yields the protein CASSLEGSESRKYF. The variable domain in full, completed from reference TRBV7-8 and TRBJ2-7, reads GAGVSQSPRYKVAKRGQDVALRCDPISGHVSLFWYQQALGQGPEFLTYFQNEAQLDKSGLPSDRFFAERPEGSVSTLKIQRTQQEDSAVYLCASSLEGSESRKYFGPGTRLTVT.

This chain connects TRBV4-1 to TRBJ2-5; tentative D call: TRBD1 (5 bases). This CDR3 spans 17 amino acids. V lost 0 bases and J 1 base, leaving 15 bases between the germline ends. Germline lookup yields CDR1 MGHRA and CDR2 YSYEKL. CDR3 sequence reads: CASSQDTGSRVQETQYF. DNA for the CDR3: TGCGCCAGCAGCCAAGACACAGGATCAAGAGTCCAAGAGACCCAGTACTTC.